The source of this T cell receptor beta chain is a study of blood T cells in healthy people across ages (dated by TCRdb to between 2015 and 2017). Regarding the complete study: In model experiments, template switching captured roughly one uniquely barcoded TCR beta cDNA molecule for every two T cells. The study measured age-related changes in TCR beta repertoire diversity using deep sequencing normalized with unique cDNA molecular identifiers. Donors were grouped into four age groups: young (average roughly 17 years), middle-aged (39), aged (about 60) and long-lived (approximately 81). Donors of different ages were randomly distributed across sequencing lanes to avoid experimental bias. The study analyzed two additional independent replicas of 1 million unique cDNA reads from the same blood draw for two donors, one aged 18 to 29 and one aged 80 or older.

Details on this clonotype: The antigen it binds to is not known. A clone one base away is much larger, so this may be a read error.

Receptor libraries were prepared by 5' RACE. The listed sequencing device is Illumina HiSeq 2500. A second PCR of about 6 to 11 cycles was performed with a sample-barcoded 5' primer and a J-beta primer mix. Each TCR beta cDNA molecule received a unique molecular identifier from a template-switch 5' adaptor carrying 12 random nucleotides. Each sample yielded at least 2.5 million CDR3-containing paired-end reads. The Mint cDNA synthesis kit, primed by a TRBC-specific oligonucleotide, was used to synthesize first-strand cDNA from all RNA. All cDNA was treated with uracil-DNA glycosylase and then went through a first 18-cycle PCR with the universal primers M1SS and BC2_uni_R. The published analysis was carried out like this. Normalization of each sample was performed by random selection of 1 million high-quality reads, each carrying a distinct molecular identifier. Reads with shared molecular identifiers were discarded instead of being binned into consensus sequences. MiTCR, set to a Q25 quality threshold and the strictest error-elimination algorithm, was used for CDR3 identification, clonotype clustering and error correction. A nonparametric unseen species model using Euler transformation provided a lower-bound estimate of total TCR beta diversity. TCRdb passed the public sequencing reads through fastp at Q25 and MiXCR, retaining productive beta sequences. CDR3 protein sequences are deduplicated, and each keeps its most common genes and DNA. TCRdb's processing, not the authors', yielded these V and J calls. The sample records about 640,000 distinct CDR3 sequences, approximately 30% of which are singletons. The leading ten clones occupy 15% to 19% of the sample.

General study outcomes and caveats: The percentage of naive T cells measured by flow cytometry correlated strongly with observed TCR beta diversity. Compared with the aged group, the long-lived group had more naive CD4+ T cells, fewer expanded clones and increased TCR diversity, suggesting age selection. Observed TCR beta diversity per million T cells fell roughly linearly with age, and a significant reduction was already apparent by age around 40. Donor CMV infection status was unknown, potentially confounding age-related changes in expanded clonotypes. Because profiling used bulk unsorted PBMCs, naive and antigen-experienced compartments could not be compared conclusively. Total diversity estimates from one million sequenced T cells were considered lower bounds and underestimates.

The roughly 38 donors, aged 6 to 90 years, were systemically healthy Caucasian individuals from Russia. Each donor gave about 9.7 milliliters of peripheral blood, drawn into EDTA-treated Vacutainer tubes. Ficoll-Paque density-gradient centrifugation was used to isolate PBMCs, with at least 6.5 million per sample. Total RNA, at least 5 micrograms per sample, was extracted from PBMCs with Trizol reagent. The percentages of naive CD45RAhigh/CD27high T cells were determined by flow cytometry on a PBMC aliquot from every donor. The CDR3 holds 19 amino acids from the cysteine to the phenylalanine. Solely the CDR3 DNA is kept, with 57 bases framed from the first base. CDR1 and CDR2, per the germline V gene, are MRHNA and SNTAGT.

The V and J genes are TRBV6-4 and TRBJ2-5, and possibly TRBD1, on 6 matching bases. Gene TRBJ2-7 matches the end of the DNA better, so the J call may be wrong. The TCR originated in a woman at least 80 years old in good health. The sample consisted of blood. The CDR3 has the sequence CVSSPYDPRQARAGYEQYF. The nucleotides read TGTGTCAGCAGTCCATACGACCCCAGACAGGCTAGGGCAGGGTACGAGCAGTACTTC.